This T cell receptor (beta chain) was sequenced for a study of blood T cell repertoires in COVID-19. The data were produced by immunoSEQ multiplex PCR, yet TCRdb's version contains in-frame clones alone and is incomplete. Of 250,000 to 400,000 clones listed, roughly 88% are singletons. Germline V CDR1 and CDR2: MNHEY, SVGAGI. The CDR3 is 15 residues long. Between the trimmed V and J ends, which lost 4 bases and 4 bases, there was a span of 16 bases. Seattle patients were enrolled while actively infected and followed longitudinally. The sample consisted of peripheral blood. This receptor was taken from a woman aged 25 to 39 with COVID-19, enrolled during active disease. The genes are TRBV6-5 and TRBJ1-2, with a weak D call TRBD1 (6 bases). CDR3 bases: TGTGCCAGCAGTTCCTTCAAGACAGGCTCCTATGGCTACACCTTC. Protein: CASSSFKTGSYGYTF.